This T cell receptor beta chain appears in the sequencing data of a study of cytomegalovirus exposure and HLA in healthy donors. General study points: Later analysis identified several of the most significant clusters that appeared linked to common viral pathogens. One cluster of highly shared sequence variants probably arose as a sequencing artifact. 164 TCR beta chains were listed as cytomegalovirus-associated. TCR beta V segments were, for the most part, productive about 87% or about 30% of the time in an earlier analysis.

V shed 0 bases and J shed 4 bases, with 13 bases lying between them. Germline CDR1 reads SGHRS; CDR2 reads YFSETQ. The CDR3 consists of 15 residues. With regard to this clone: Its antigen is unknown.

Primers included in the PCR were 60 Vbeta and 13 Jbeta primers. Profiling relied on immunoSEQ multiplex PCR, and the TCRdb table lists in-frame clones only, not all of them. The sample carries approximately 150,000 clones, 81% recorded once. The TCR sequence derives from a middle-aged man in good health and CMV-seropositive. The chain joins TRBV5-1 to TRBJ2-5; weak D call: TRBD1 (5 bases). The sequenced sample consisted of PBMCs. In DNA form, the CDR3 reads TGCGCCAGCAGCTTGGAGGGGCGATATGGAGAGACCCAGTACTTC. It translates to CASSLEGRYGETQYF.